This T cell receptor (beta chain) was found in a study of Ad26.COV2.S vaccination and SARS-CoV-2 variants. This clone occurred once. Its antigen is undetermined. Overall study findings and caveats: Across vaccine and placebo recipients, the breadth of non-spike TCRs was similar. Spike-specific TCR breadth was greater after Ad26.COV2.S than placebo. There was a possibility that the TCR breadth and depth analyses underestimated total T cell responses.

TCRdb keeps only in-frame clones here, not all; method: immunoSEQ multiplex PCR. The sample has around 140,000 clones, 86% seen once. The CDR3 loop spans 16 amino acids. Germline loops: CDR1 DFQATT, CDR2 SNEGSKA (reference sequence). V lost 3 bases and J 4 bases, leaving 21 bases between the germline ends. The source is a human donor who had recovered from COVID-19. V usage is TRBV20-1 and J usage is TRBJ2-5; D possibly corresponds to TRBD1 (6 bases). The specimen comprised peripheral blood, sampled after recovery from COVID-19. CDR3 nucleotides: TGCAGTGCTAGTGCCCTACAGGACAGCCTGGGAGAGACCCAGTACTTC. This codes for CSASALQDSLGETQYF.